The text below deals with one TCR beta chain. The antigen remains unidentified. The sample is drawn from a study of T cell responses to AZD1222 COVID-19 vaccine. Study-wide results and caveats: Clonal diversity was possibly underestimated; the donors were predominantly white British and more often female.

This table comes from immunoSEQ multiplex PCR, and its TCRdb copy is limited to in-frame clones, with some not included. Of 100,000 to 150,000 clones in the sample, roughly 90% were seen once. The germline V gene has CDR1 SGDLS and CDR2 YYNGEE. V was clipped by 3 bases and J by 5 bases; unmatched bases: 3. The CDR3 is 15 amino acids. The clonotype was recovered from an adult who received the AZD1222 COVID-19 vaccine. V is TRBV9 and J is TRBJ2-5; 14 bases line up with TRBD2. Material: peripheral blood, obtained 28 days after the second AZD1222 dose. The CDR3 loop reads CASSGLAGGKETQYF. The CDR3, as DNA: TGTGCCAGCAGCGGACTAGCGGGGGGGAAGGAGACCCAGTACTTC.